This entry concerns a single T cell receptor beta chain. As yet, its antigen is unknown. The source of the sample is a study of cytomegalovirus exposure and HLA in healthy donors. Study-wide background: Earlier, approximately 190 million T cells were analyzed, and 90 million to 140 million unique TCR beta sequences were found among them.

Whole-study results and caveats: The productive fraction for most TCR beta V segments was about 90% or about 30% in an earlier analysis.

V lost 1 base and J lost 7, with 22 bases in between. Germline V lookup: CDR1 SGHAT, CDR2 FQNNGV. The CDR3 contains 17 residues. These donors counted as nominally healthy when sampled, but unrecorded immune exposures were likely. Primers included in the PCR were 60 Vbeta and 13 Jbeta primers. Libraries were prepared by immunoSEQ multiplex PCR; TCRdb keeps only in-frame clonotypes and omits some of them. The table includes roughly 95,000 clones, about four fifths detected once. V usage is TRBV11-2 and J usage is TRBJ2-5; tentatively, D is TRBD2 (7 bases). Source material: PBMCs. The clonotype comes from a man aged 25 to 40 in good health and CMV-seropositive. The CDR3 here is CASSLGGSGGRGGTQYF. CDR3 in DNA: TGTGCCAGCAGCTTAGGCGGATCTGGCGGGAGAGGGGGGACCCAGTACTTC. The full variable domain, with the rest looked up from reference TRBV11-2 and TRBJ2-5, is EAGVAQSPRYKIIEKRQSVAFWCNPISGHATLYWYQQILGQGPKLLIQFQNNGVVDDSQLPKDRFSAERLKGVDSTLKIQPAKLEDSAVYLCASSLGGSGGRGGTQYFGPGTRLLVL.